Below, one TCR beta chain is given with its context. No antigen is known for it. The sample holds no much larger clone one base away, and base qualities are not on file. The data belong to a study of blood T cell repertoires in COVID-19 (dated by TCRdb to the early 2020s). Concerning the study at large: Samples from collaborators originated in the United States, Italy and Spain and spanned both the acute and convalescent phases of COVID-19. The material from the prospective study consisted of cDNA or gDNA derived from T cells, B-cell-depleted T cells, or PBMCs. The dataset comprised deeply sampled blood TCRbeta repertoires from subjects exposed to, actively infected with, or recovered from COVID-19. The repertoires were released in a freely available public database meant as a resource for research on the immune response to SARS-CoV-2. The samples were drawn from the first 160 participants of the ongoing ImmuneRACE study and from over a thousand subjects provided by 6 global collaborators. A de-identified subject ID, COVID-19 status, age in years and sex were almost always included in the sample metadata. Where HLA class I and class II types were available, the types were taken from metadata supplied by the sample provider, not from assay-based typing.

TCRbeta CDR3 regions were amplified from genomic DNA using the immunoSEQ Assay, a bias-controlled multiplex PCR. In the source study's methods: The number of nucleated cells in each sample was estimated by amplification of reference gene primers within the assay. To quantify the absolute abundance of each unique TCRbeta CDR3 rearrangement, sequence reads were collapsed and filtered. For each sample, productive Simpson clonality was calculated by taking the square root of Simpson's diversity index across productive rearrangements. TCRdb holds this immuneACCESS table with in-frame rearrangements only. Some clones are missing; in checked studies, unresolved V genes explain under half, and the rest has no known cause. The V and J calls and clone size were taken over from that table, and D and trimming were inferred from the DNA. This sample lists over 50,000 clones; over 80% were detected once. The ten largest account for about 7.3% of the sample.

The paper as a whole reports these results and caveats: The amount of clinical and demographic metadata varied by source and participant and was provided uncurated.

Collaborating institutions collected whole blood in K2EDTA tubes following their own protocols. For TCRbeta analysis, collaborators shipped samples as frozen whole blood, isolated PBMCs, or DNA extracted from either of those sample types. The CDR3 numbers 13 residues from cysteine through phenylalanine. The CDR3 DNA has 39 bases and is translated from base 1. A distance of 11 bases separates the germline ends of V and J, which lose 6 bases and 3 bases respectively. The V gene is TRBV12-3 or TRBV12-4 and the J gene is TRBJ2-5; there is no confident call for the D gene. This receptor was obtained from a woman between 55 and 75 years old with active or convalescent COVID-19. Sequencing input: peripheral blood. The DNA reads TGTGCCAGCAGATCGACACTGGAAGAGACCCAGTACTTC. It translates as CASRSTLEETQYF.